Sequencing of this T cell receptor (beta chain) was carried out in a study of blood T cell repertoires in COVID-19. Overall study: The origin of the acute and convalescent COVID-19 samples was the United States, Italy and Spain. In each case, the material was cDNA or gDNA derived from T cells, B-cell-depleted T cells, or PBMCs.

Original data processing: Reference gene primers were amplified, and this amplification served to estimate nucleated cell counts. Method: immunoSEQ multiplex PCR; TCRdb's copy keeps in-frame clones and lacks some. V and J calls and clone size are as listed in that table; D and trimming were resolved from the DNA. The sample includes under 250,000 clones, 87% of them seen just once. The CDR3 contains 15 residues. Germline V gives CDR1 MNHEY, CDR2 SMNVEV (reference sequence). The germline V and J ends were trimmed by 6 bases and 5 bases, with 16 bases remaining between them. The clonotype was recovered from a man aged 18 to 35 with active or convalescent COVID-19. The source material was peripheral blood. J is TRBJ1-4 and V is TRBV27; D not certain. CDR3 bases: TGTGCCAGCAGGCCTCTGGGAGGGTTAAATGAAAAACTGTTTTTT. It yields the protein CASRPLGGLNEKLFF.